This is a list of T cell receptor beta chains from one sample in a study of Graves' ophthalmopathy and Graves' hyperthyroidism. Using its own MiXCR run on the multiplex PCR reads, TCRdb lists one record per CDR3 protein. The sample shows over 450,000 distinct CDR3 sequences, approximately 15% of them seen only once. The sequencing input was blood. The receptors were sampled from a woman aged 25-40 years with Graves' ophthalmopathy. Both conserved end residues are part of each CDR3.

V,CDR3
TRBV11-1,CASSLKGWGSTEAFF
TRBV7-3,CASSSRDRMGTGELFF
TRBV12-3/TRBV12-4,CASNRQGQETQYF
TRBV20-1,CSAPDRVNYGYTF
TRBV6-5,CASSYFGRGEQYF
TRBV20-1,CSTGGLLLYEQYF
TRBV7-9,CASSHDGQGYGYTF
TRBV29-1,CSVEDQGQGNYGYTF
TRBV2,CASRAGEVAGYTF
TRBV5-5,CASSSTRQADADGYTF
TRBV4-1,CASSQLSGGGETQYF
TRBV7-2,CASSLAGLLSGANVLTF
TRBV6-1,CASQTGYYTGELFF
TRBV20-1,CSAVKGTQSNQPQHF
TRBV4-2,CASSQEGSRGNSPLHF
TRBV7-9,CASSFGTVTGELFF
TRBV6-1,CASSELAGSSTGELFF
TRBV6-5,CASSSPRERKQYF
TRBV12-3/TRBV12-4,CASSLEGTGNTEAFF
TRBV30,CAWLAAGLYTGELFF
TRBV6-2/TRBV6-3,CASSYSGGWLNTEAFF
TRBV12-3/TRBV12-4,CASRSDRDGTGELFF
TRBV12-3/TRBV12-4,CASSIDTTSYEQYF
TRBV12-3/TRBV12-4,CASSSEGGAPNSPLHF
TRBV27,CASSSHDRGHSPLHF
TRBV12-3/TRBV12-4,CASSLAQYQPQHF
TRBV27,CASRRDYQQETQYF
TRBV6-1,CASKPLDRGLANYGYTF
TRBV12-3/TRBV12-4,CASRDLQPSTGELFF
TRBV28,CASSFRHTGELFF
TRBV19,CASSKAGATEAFF
TRBV6-2/TRBV6-3,CASTDPGGSGYTF
TRBV10-3,CATSPLLAGVDEQYF
TRBV28,CASSPTLQTGYGYTF
TRBV7-8,CASSPWGDRVWSPLHF
TRBV12-3/TRBV12-4,CASSSRGNRQSNSPLHF
TRBV11-1,CASSLVWLAGGRWETQYF
TRBV24-1,CATSDAGQGNQPQHF
TRBV19,CGNKTSGLRGYGYTF
TRBV19,CASSPRTSGSGEQYF
TRBV20-1,CSARTPGQGIYEQYF
TRBV6-2/TRBV6-3,CASSSPGVRTEAFF